This TCR beta chain was obtained from a study of a mutant IDH1 vaccine in newly diagnosed glioma. At the level of the study: Vaccination began 4-6 weeks post radiotherapy alone, or with temozolomide cycles. V12 fell at week 35 and V13, the study end, at week 47.

Time point meaning: week 35, safety follow-up. Doses of 300 ug of mutant IDH1 20-mer peptide were given with topical imiquimod. Germline V gene data show CDR1 as LNHNV and CDR2 as YYDKDF (reference sequence). The CDR3 is 14 residues long. V lost 3 bases to trimming and J lost 7 bases; unmatched junction nucleotides: 3. Note on this clone: The antigen is not known.

Assay used: immunoSEQ multiplex PCR; TCRdb lists only in-frame clones, some missing. The repertoire holds 25,000 to 30,000 clones, with around 80% as singletons. The V gene is TRBV15, the J gene TRBJ2-2; TRBD1 matches at 9 bases. The sample in question was PBMCs, obtained from a glioma patient whose treatment included an IDH1 peptide vaccine. The origin of this receptor is a man aged 50 or older with glioma. The CDR3 loop reads CATSRGQGHGELFF. The CDR3 region has the DNA TGTGCCACCAGCAGGGGACAGGGACACGGGGAGCTGTTTTTT.